Following are 27 T cell receptor beta chains from one sample sequenced in a study of blood T cell repertoires in COVID-19. Sequencing used immunoSEQ multiplex PCR; TCRdb keeps in-frame clones, though not all of them. The sample consists of 85,000 to 110,000 clones, approximately 88% of them appearing once. Sequenced sample: peripheral blood. The receptor source for this set is a woman in her sixties or seventies with acute or convalescent COVID-19.

The chain couples TRBV6-5 to TRBJ2-7; 7 bases are a match to TRBD2. The CDR3 is made up of 12 amino acids. J gave up 9 bases and V 7 bases, and 9 bases lay outside the gene matches. CDR1 is MNHEY and CDR2 is SVGAGI in the germline V gene. The CDR3 DNA follows: TGTGCCAGCAAGGGTCTTTCGGGGGGGCAGTACTTC. Translation: CASKGLSGGQYF.

The V and J genes are TRBV6-1 and TRBJ1-5; tentatively, D is TRBD1 (5 bases). This CDR3 has 14 residues. Trimming shortened V by 3 bases and J by 7 bases, and 13 bases separated the two germline ends. Germline V gene data show CDR1 as MNHNS and CDR2 as SASEGT. CDR3 sequence reads: CASSDPWGGQPQHF. CDR3 DNA: TGTGCCAGCAGTGATCCCTGGGGGGGGCAGCCCCAGCATTTT.

The V gene is TRBV27, the J gene TRBJ1-1, with 9 bases lining up with TRBD1. The CDR3 length is 14 residues. The germline gives CDR1 MNHEY, CDR2 SMNVEV (reference sequence). Unmatched junction bases numbered 6, after V lost 5 bases and J lost 5 bases. The CDR3 coding sequence is TGTGCCAGCAGTATACAGGGGGCTATTACTGAAGCTTTCTTT. Translation gives CASSIQGAITEAFF.

The gene calls are TRBV24-1 and TRBJ2-1; TRBD2 matches 9 bases. The CDR3 is made up of 18 amino acids. The ends lost 4 bases at V and 0 bases at J; junction bases unmatched: 9. Germline lookup yields CDR1 KGHDR and CDR2 SFDVKD. CDR3 nucleotide sequence: TGTGCCACCAGTGACAACTTGGGACTAGCAGGCTCCTACAATGAGCAGTTCTTC. Its protein is CATSDNLGLAGSYNEQFF.

The chain links TRBV7-9 to TRBJ2-7; tentatively, D is TRBD2 (6 bases). The CDR3 spans 14 residues. V was shortened by 6 bases and J by 2 bases, with 14 bases between the two germline ends. Germline values: CDR1 SEHNR, CDR2 FQNEAQ (reference sequence). For the CDR3, the DNA is TGTGCCAGCAGGTCCAGCGGGTCGCCCTACGAGCAGTACGTC. It codes for CASRSSGSPYEQYV.

The chain joins TRBV3-1 (or the pseudogene TRBV3-2) to TRBJ1-5; D gene uncertain. The CDR3 has 13 residues. The ends were cut back, 0 bases at V and 6 bases at J, with 6 bases in the middle. Germline V lookup: CDR1 LGHDT, CDR2 YNNKEL (reference sequence). The CDR3 is CASSQDLGQPQHF. DNA for the CDR3: TGTGCCAGCAGCCAAGATCTCGGTCAGCCCCAGCATTTT.

The rearrangement links TRBV10-2 to TRBJ2-2; 10 bases agree with TRBD2. The CDR3 is 15 amino acids. With V trimmed by 4 bases and J by 5 bases, 4 bases remained unmatched. Germline CDR1 and CDR2: WSHSY and SAAADI. CDR3 region: CASSVLAGQTGELFF. For the CDR3, the DNA is TGCGCCAGCAGTGTACTAGCGGGACAGACCGGGGAGCTGTTTTTT.

The V call is TRBV5-6, the J call TRBJ1-2, with TRBD1 matching over 10 bases. Unmatched junction bases numbered 3, after V lost 4 bases and J lost 6 bases. Germline V lookup: CDR1 SGHDT, CDR2 YYEEEE. The CDR3 length is 13 residues. The CDR3: CASSATGGNGYTF. CDR3 nucleotide sequence: TGTGCCAGCAGCGCGACAGGGGGCAATGGCTACACCTTC.

The chain has TRBV4-1 and TRBJ2-1, with D possibly matching TRBD2 (6 bases). The CDR3 covers 17 residues. Germline CDR1 is MGHRA and CDR2 is YSYEKL. Trimming took off 7 bases at V and 0 bases at J, with 19 bases between the two ends. In nucleotides, the CDR3 is TGCGCCAGCACCCCCATGCCGGGACTCAACTCCTACAATGAGCAGTTCTTC. The encoded protein is CASTPMPGLNSYNEQFF.

For the CDR3, the DNA is TGTGCCAGCAGCCAAGATGGTCAGGGTAGTGGTGGCTACACCTTC. Its translation: CASSQDGQGSGGYTF. This chain uses TRBV3-1 (or the pseudogene TRBV3-2) with TRBJ1-2, with D tentatively TRBD1 (5 bases). V lost 0 bases and J 7 bases, leaving 15 bases between the germline ends. The V gene's germline CDR1 is LGHDT and CDR2 YNNKEL (reference sequence). This CDR3 comprises 15 residues.

This clone came up a few times. The gene calls are TRBV3-1 (or the pseudogene TRBV3-2) and TRBJ2-1; TRBD2 agrees at 11 bases. CDR1 and CDR2 from the germline V gene are LGHDT and YNNKEL (reference sequence). V trimming: 1 base; J trimming: 2 bases; junction bases outside the gene matches: 4. This CDR3 has 17 amino acids. The CDR3 here is CASSQGPLAGAYNEQFF. CDR3 coding DNA: TGTGCCAGCAGCCAAGGGCCACTAGCGGGAGCCTACAATGAGCAGTTCTTC.

The chain is built from TRBV19 and TRBJ1-3; D possibly corresponds to TRBD1 (6 bases). This CDR3 contains 15 residues. In germline, CDR1 is LNHDA, CDR2 SQIVND (reference sequence). V was trimmed by 7 bases and J by 0 bases, leaving 13 bases between them. The DNA for the CDR3 is TGTGCCAGTACTGTGGACAGCAACTCTGGAAACACCATATATTTT. This gives the protein CASTVDSNSGNTIYF.

The chain uses TRBV2 and TRBJ2-5; TRBD1 aligns across 9 bases. This CDR3 is 15 amino acids long. J gave up 2 bases and V 7 bases, and 8 bases lay outside the gene matches. Germline CDR1 and CDR2: SNHLY and FYNNEI. The CDR3: CASTGDRAGQETQYF. The CDR3 DNA follows: TGTGCCAGCACCGGGGACAGGGCGGGACAAGAGACCCAGTACTTC. The whole variable domain, remainder taken from reference TRBV2 and TRBJ2-5, is EPEVTQTPSHQVTQMGQEVILRCVPISNHLYFYWYRQILGQKVEFLVSFYNNEISEKSEIFDDQFSVERPDGSNFTLKIRSTKLEDSAMYFCASTGDRAGQETQYFGPGTRLLVL.

The chain has TRBV5-8 and TRBJ2-1; the match to TRBD2 covers 10 bases. Germline trimming cut 0 bases from V and 9 bases from J; bases unmatched to any gene: 6. Germline V gives CDR1 SGHTS, CDR2 YDEGEE. There are 15 residues in the CDR3. The CDR3 sequence: CASSLVPSGSREQFF. The CDR3 region has the DNA TGTGCCAGCAGCTTGGTGCCTAGCGGGAGTCGTGAGCAGTTCTTC.

The chain links TRBV15 to TRBJ1-2; 8 nucleotides line up with TRBD1. V was clipped by 0 bases and J by 9 bases; unmatched bases: 3. The length of the CDR3 is 13 residues. Germline assignment: CDR1 LNHNV and CDR2 YYDKDF (reference sequence). DNA of the CDR3: TGTGCCACCAGCAGAGATCCAGGGGGCCGCTACACCTTC. Its protein is CATSRDPGGRYTF. Full variable domain (remainder filled in from reference TRBV15 and TRBJ1-2): DAMVIQNPRYQVTQFGKPVTLSCSQTLNHNVMYWYQQKSSQAPKLLFHYYDKDFNNEADTPDNFQSRRPNTSFCFLDIRSPGLGDTAMYLCATSRDPGGRYTFGSGTRLTVV.

For this clone: The same CDR3 also results from other DNA sequences found in this sample. For the CDR3, the DNA is TGCAGTGCCGGACAGGGCGGCTACACCTTC. Its translation: CSAGQGGYTF. The chain has TRBV20-1 and TRBJ1-2; 8 bases match TRBD1. After removal of 6 bases from V and 8 bases from J, the junction contained 2 bases not matched to a gene. The CDR3 is 10 amino acids. CDR1 and CDR2 (germline): DFQATT, SNEGSKA (reference sequence).

The chain carries TRBV19 and TRBJ2-7, with a tentative D call TRBD2 (6 bases). This CDR3 spans 17 amino acids. The V end lost 10 bases, the J end lost 3 bases, and 28 bases lay between the germline ends. Germline CDR1 reads LNHDA; CDR2 reads SQIVND (reference sequence). This CDR3 reads CAIPAYQEGRLIYEQYV. DNA of the CDR3: TGTGCCATACCCGCTTATCAGGAGGGACGATTGATCTACGAGCAGTACGTC.

The CDR3 nucleotides read TGTGCCAGCAGCGTAGATGGTTACAGGGGAGAGACCCAGTACTTC. This translates into CASSVDGYRGETQYF. This chain uses TRBV9 with TRBJ2-5, with 7 bases that match TRBD1. The V gene end was trimmed by 0 bases and the J gene end by 4 bases; junction bases not matched to a gene: 6. CDR1 and CDR2 (germline): SGDLS, YYNGEE. The CDR3 loop spans 15 amino acids.

The rearrangement links TRBV28 to TRBJ1-2, with a weak D call TRBD1 (6 bases). This CDR3 has 13 residues. Germline V lookup: CDR1 MDHEN, CDR2 SYDVKM. V was clipped by 6 bases and J by 4 bases, with 12 bases between them. In nucleotides, the CDR3 is TGTGCCAGCAGCCCCCCAGGGGTCTATGGCTACACCTTC. It yields the protein CASSPPGVYGYTF.

This clone showed up just once. This sequence joins TRBV6-5 and TRBJ2-1, with D unresolved. Germline CDR1 reads MNHEY; CDR2 reads SVGAGI. The V end was cut by 5 bases, the J end by 7 bases, with 15 bases between. This CDR3 comprises 14 residues. The CDR3 sequence: CASSPQSGGNEQFF. In DNA, the CDR3 is TGTGCCAGCAGTCCCCAGAGTGGCGGAAATGAGCAGTTCTTC.

V is TRBV2 and J is TRBJ2-3; D may be TRBD1 (5 bases). The CDR3 is 12 residues long. V lost 6 bases and J 6 bases, leaving 10 bases between the germline ends. The germline gives CDR1 SNHLY, CDR2 FYNNEI. CDR3 sequence reads: CASRAGWDTQYF. CDR3 sequence (DNA): TGTGCCAGCAGGGCAGGGTGGGATACGCAGTATTTT.

CDR3 DNA: TGTGCCAGCAGTCTACAGGGGGCTAGGTCTGGAAACACCATATATTTT. Translated, it gives CASSLQGARSGNTIYF. The chain links TRBV28 to TRBJ1-3, with 9 bases aligning to TRBD1. The V and J ends lost 5 bases and 1 base, in that order; junction bases with no gene match: 6. Germline V gives CDR1 MDHEN, CDR2 SYDVKM. The CDR3 contains 16 residues.

This sequence joins TRBV5-1 and TRBJ1-2, with a weak D call TRBD1 (5 bases). The CDR3 runs to 14 residues. Germline V CDR1 and CDR2: SGHRS, YFSETQ. Trimming took 0 bases from V and 4 from J, leaving 10 bases between them. Written as DNA, the CDR3 is TGCGCCAGCAGCTTGGGAGGGGAGGGCTATGGCTACACCTTC. This translates into CASSLGGEGYGYTF. Full variable domain (missing parts from reference TRBV5-1 and TRBJ1-2): KAGVTQTPRYLIKTRGQQVTLSCSPISGHRSVSWYQQTPGQGLQFLFEYFSETQRNKGNFPGRFSGRQFSNSRSEMNVSTLELGDSALYLCASSLGGEGYGYTFGSGTRLTVV.

The V gene is TRBV14, the J gene TRBJ2-7, with 15 bases that match TRBD2. Germline V gene lookup returns CDR1 SGHDN and CDR2 FVKESK. The CDR3 covers 19 residues. The ends lost 1 base at V and 0 bases at J; junction bases unmatched: 7. The CDR3 DNA reads TGTGCCAGCAGCCAAGGGGGGACTAGCGGGAGGCCAAGCTCCTACGAGCAGTACTTC. This sequence encodes CASSQGGTSGRPSSYEQYF.

This clone was recorded once. J is TRBJ1-1 and V is TRBV28; 7 bases are shared with TRBD1. The junction had 8 bases not matched to a gene; V was cut back by 3 bases and J by 1 base. CDR3 length: 16 residues. Germline-derived CDR1 and CDR2 are MDHEN and SYDVKM. CDR3 in amino acids: CASSFVGTESNTEAFF. CDR3 nucleotide sequence: TGTGCCAGCAGTTTTGTCGGGACAGAGTCGAACACTGAAGCTTTCTTT.

The chain joins TRBV20-1 to TRBJ2-5; D is undetermined. V lost 4 bases and J 4 bases, leaving 7 bases between the germline ends. The CDR3 is made up of 11 amino acids. Per germline, CDR1 DFQATT and CDR2 SNEGSKA (reference sequence). The CDR3 DNA is TGCAGTGCTAAACGAGGAGAGACCCAGTACTTC. This sequence encodes CSAKRGETQYF.

The DNA for the CDR3 is TGTGCCAGCTCACCACAGGGGATTGGCGGCTACACCTTC. Protein sequence: CASSPQGIGGYTF. V gene TRBV18 combines with J gene TRBJ1-2; D might be TRBD1 (5 bases). CDR1 and CDR2 (germline): KGHSH, LQKENI. Trimming pared 1 base from V and 8 bases from J, leaving 11 bases between. This CDR3 region has 13 residues.